The source of this TCR beta chain is a study of cytomegalovirus exposure and HLA in healthy donors. It was the 120-subject validation cohort, separate from the approximately 700-subject first cohort, to which the donors belonged. Germline assignment: CDR1 ENHRY and CDR2 SYGVKD. This CDR3 has 16 amino acids. V lost 10 bases and J lost 4; bases outside the gene matches: 16. Study-level points and caveats: Fewer than 200 TCR beta chains were listed as cytomegalovirus-associated. Both high specificity and high sensitivity reportedly marked the classifier's diagnosis of cytomegalovirus status.

Only in-frame clones appear in the TCRdb table, and some are missing; sequencing was by immunoSEQ multiplex PCR. Among around 50,000 clones listed, roughly 94% were seen once. For this clone: Its target is not known.

The TCR originated in a woman younger than 35 in good health and CMV-seropositive. The rearrangement joins TRBV10-3 to TRBJ2-7, with 10 bases lining up with TRBD2. The specimen sequenced was PBMCs. CDR3 bases: TGTGCCACAACAGGGGGAGCAGGGACTAGCGCTTACGAGCAGTACTTC. Translation: CATTGGAGTSAYEQYF.